Following are 22 T cell receptor beta chains from one sample sequenced in a study of blood T cell repertoires in COVID-19. TCRdb's table, derived via immunoSEQ multiplex PCR, lists solely in-frame clones and lacks some. The sample records approximately 190,000 clones, 70% to 90% being singletons. The sequenced sample consisted of peripheral blood. These receptors originate from a man aged 55 to 70 with active or convalescent COVID-19.

This clone occurred once. The V gene is TRBV5-1, the J gene TRBJ2-5, with D possibly matching TRBD2 (6 bases). Germline V gene lookup returns CDR1 SGHRS and CDR2 YFSETQ. The V end was cut by 2 bases, the J end by 3 bases, with 11 bases between. The CDR3 runs to 14 residues. CDR3 bases: TGCGCCAGCAGCTTCCCCGGGGGAGAAGAGACCCAGTACTTC. This translates into CASSFPGGEETQYF. The full variable domain, with the rest looked up from reference TRBV5-1 and TRBJ2-5, is KAGVTQTPRYLIKTRGQQVTLSCSPISGHRSVSWYQQTPGQGLQFLFEYFSETQRNKGNFPGRFSGRQFSNSRSEMNVSTLELGDSALYLCASSFPGGEETQYFGPGTRLLVL.

V is TRBV27 and J is TRBJ1-2; D may be TRBD1 (5 bases). The CDR3 length is 16 residues. V lost 6 bases, J lost 0 bases, and 17 bases lay in between. Germline-derived CDR1 and CDR2 are MNHEY and SMNVEV (reference sequence). CDR3 residues: CASSHWGPATNYGYTF. The CDR3 DNA sequence: TGTGCCAGCAGCCATTGGGGCCCCGCAACTAACTATGGCTACACCTTC.

V is TRBV3-1 (or the pseudogene TRBV3-2) and J is TRBJ2-7; D possibly corresponds to TRBD2 (5 bases). CDR3 length: 16 residues. V shed 2 bases and J shed 6 bases, with 20 bases lying between them. Germline V gives CDR1 LGHDT, CDR2 YNNKEL (reference sequence). The CDR3 DNA sequence: TGTGCCAGCAGCCAATCAGTGTTACTTCCGGGAACCGAGCAGTACTTC. The encoded protein is CASSQSVLLPGTEQYF.

The rearrangement joins TRBV18 to TRBJ1-2; 9 bases map to TRBD1. This CDR3 has 13 amino acids. The junction had 7 bases not matched to a gene; V was cut back by 4 bases and J by 10 bases. CDR1 KGHSH and CDR2 LQKENI come from the germline V gene. CDR3 coding DNA: TGTGCCAGCTCACAAAGGACAGGGGAGTTCTACACCTTC. Protein: CASSQRTGEFYTF.

The chain is built from TRBV6-5 and TRBJ1-2; D gene unclear. Per germline, CDR1 MNHEY and CDR2 SVGAGI. CDR3 size: 15 residues. V was trimmed by 6 bases and J by 2 bases, leaving 16 bases between them. CDR3: CASSYEMELNYGYTF. The CDR3 DNA reads as TGTGCCAGCAGCTACGAGATGGAGCTGAACTATGGCTACACCTTC.

The V call is TRBV5-1, the J call TRBJ2-2; 8 nucleotides line up with TRBD1. Per the germline V gene, CDR1 is SGHRS and CDR2 is YFSETQ. The CDR3 length is 14 residues. The J segment lost 7 bases and the V segment lost 2 bases, leaving 4 bases of the junction unmatched. The CDR3 nucleotides are TGCGCCAGCAGCTTTAACAGGGGGTTCGGGGAGCTGTTTTTT. This gives the protein CASSFNRGFGELFF.

The chain recombines TRBV4-1 with TRBJ2-3, with a weak D call TRBD2 (5 bases). CDR1 and CDR2 from the germline V gene are MGHRA and YSYEKL. CDR3 length equals 13 residues. The germline V and J ends were trimmed by 4 bases and 2 bases, with 7 bases remaining between them. This CDR3 is CASSPGNTDTQYF. The CDR3 coding sequence is TGCGCCAGCAGCCCCGGGAACACAGATACGCAGTATTTT.

This chain links TRBV19 with TRBJ1-2; no definite D call. The CDR3 covers 17 residues. Trimming shortened V by 3 bases and J by 1 base, and 18 bases separated the two germline ends. Germline CDR1 and CDR2: LNHDA and SQIVND (reference sequence). In DNA, the CDR3 is TGTGCCAGTAGTATCGAGGGCAGTTCTACACTTAACTATGGCTACACCTTC. It encodes CASSIEGSSTLNYGYTF. The whole variable domain, filled in from reference TRBV19 and TRBJ1-2, reads DGGITQSPKYLFRKEGQNVTLSCEQNLNHDAMYWYRQDPGQGLRLIYYSQIVNDFQKGDIAEGYSVSREKKESFPLTVTSAQKNPTAFYLCASSIEGSSTLNYGYTFGSGTRLTVV.

This chain connects TRBV9 to TRBJ2-5; maybe TRBD1 (5 bases). V lost 2 bases to trimming and J lost 4 bases, with 12 bases between them. CDR3 length: 14 amino acids. CDR1 SGDLS and CDR2 YYNGEE come from the germline V gene. DNA for the CDR3: TGTGCCAGCAGCGTCAACCCAGGGTCAGAGACCCAGTACTTC. Amino acids: CASSVNPGSETQYF.

This clone was recorded only once. The chain links TRBV3-1 (or the pseudogene TRBV3-2) to TRBJ1-4; the D is unclear. There are 14 residues in the CDR3. V was clipped by 2 bases and J by 5 bases, with 9 bases between them. Germline CDR1 reads LGHDT; CDR2 reads YNNKEL (reference sequence). CDR3 DNA: TGTGCCAGCAGCCAACGGGGTCAGAATGAAAAACTGTTTTTT. Protein sequence: CASSQRGQNEKLFF.

This chain joins TRBV28 and TRBJ2-2; possibly TRBD1 for D (5 bases). The CDR3 sequence is 16 residues long. V was clipped by 4 bases and J by 2 bases, with 14 bases between them. Germline V gene data show CDR1 as MDHEN and CDR2 as SYDVKM. CDR3 protein: CASSSGQVLNTGELFF. In DNA form, the CDR3 reads TGTGCCAGCAGTTCCGGACAAGTCCTAAACACCGGGGAGCTGTTTTTT.

This chain links TRBV11-1 with TRBJ2-7; TRBD2 might be the D (5 bases). The V end was cut by 4 bases, the J end by 3 bases, with 7 bases between. Germline V gene lookup returns CDR1 SGHAT and CDR2 FQDESV (reference sequence). The CDR3 spans 12 residues. The CDR3 region is CASSYRDYEQYF. The CDR3 bases are TGTGCCAGCAGCTACCGGGACTACGAGCAGTACTTC.

The chain is built from TRBV7-3 and TRBJ2-3, with 7 bases fitting TRBD2. CDR1 is SGHTA and CDR2 is FQGTGA in the germline V gene. The trim removed 2 bases at V and 11 bases at J, leaving 7 bases unmatched. This CDR3 is built from 13 residues. The CDR3 here is CASSLGLESRQYF. The CDR3 nucleotides are TGTGCCAGCAGCTTAGGACTAGAAAGTAGGCAGTATTTT.

The CDR3 sequence: CASSLVGRSTDTQYF. The CDR3 DNA reads as TGTGCCAGCAGCTTGGTTGGCAGGTCGACGGATACGCAGTATTTT. V usage is TRBV5-4 and J usage is TRBJ2-3; D gene ambiguous. This CDR3 region has 15 residues. Trimming stripped 0 bases from V and 6 bases from J, with 14 bases between. Germline CDR1 SGHNT, CDR2 YYREEE (reference sequence).

The chain uses TRBV9 and TRBJ1-2, with no clear D. Trimming took off 0 bases at V and 5 bases at J, with 11 bases between the two ends. This CDR3 spans 14 amino acids. In germline, CDR1 is SGDLS, CDR2 YYNGEE. The CDR3 reads CASSVATGRYGYTF. The CDR3 coding sequence is TGTGCCAGCAGCGTAGCTACGGGAAGGTATGGCTACACCTTC.

This clone was counted between two and nine times. This chain uses TRBV5-1 with TRBJ1-2, with 8 bases fitting TRBD1. CDR3 length: 17 amino acids. Germline trimming cut 3 bases from V and 4 bases from J; bases unmatched to any gene: 14. Per the germline V gene, CDR1 is SGHRS and CDR2 is YFSETQ. CDR3 sequence reads: CASSSQPGGQGAYGYTF. The DNA of the CDR3 is TGCGCCAGCAGCTCCCAACCGGGCGGGCAGGGGGCCTATGGCTACACCTTC.

V and J are TRBV5-4 and TRBJ2-3; unclear D gene. CDR1 is SGHNT, CDR2 YYREEE, per germline (reference sequence). V was cut by 0 bases and J by 2 bases, with 10 bases left in between. This CDR3 is 15 amino acids long. In nucleotides, the CDR3 is TGTGCCAGCAGCTTGGTATCACAGACCACAGATACGCAGTATTTT. Translation: CASSLVSQTTDTQYF.

J is TRBJ1-2 and V is TRBV4-2, with 7 bases matching TRBD1. The CDR3 has 13 amino acids. With 3 bases clipped from V and 4 bases from J, the junction kept 2 bases outside the gene matches. Germline V gene lookup returns CDR1 LGHNA and CDR2 YNFKEQ. Here the CDR3 reads CASSQTGTYGYTF. DNA for the CDR3: TGTGCCAGCAGCCAGACAGGGACCTATGGCTACACCTTC.

The chain uses TRBV3-1 (or the pseudogene TRBV3-2) and TRBJ1-2; 12 nucleotides agree with TRBD1. This CDR3 is 16 amino acids long. Germline CDR1 is LGHDT and CDR2 is YNNKEL (reference sequence). V trimming: 3 bases; J trimming: 6 bases; junction bases outside the gene matches: 8. The CDR3 region is CASSHRDRGQSHGYTF. DNA for the CDR3: TGTGCCAGCAGCCACCGGGACAGGGGGCAATCCCATGGCTACACCTTC.

J is TRBJ1-1 and V is TRBV7-3; 7 bases map to TRBD1. The CDR3 runs to 13 residues. V dropped 4 bases and J dropped 5; count of bases not matched to a gene: 4. Per germline, CDR1 SGHTA and CDR2 FQGTGA. CDR3 protein: CASSSTGRTEAFF. The CDR3 DNA sequence: TGTGCCAGCAGCTCGACAGGGAGGACTGAAGCTTTCTTT.

The chain links TRBV27 to TRBJ1-2; maybe TRBD1 (5 bases). CDR1 is MNHEY, CDR2 SMNVEV, per germline (reference sequence). With 6 bases removed from V and 4 bases from J, the gap between germline ends came to 12 bases. The CDR3 is made up of 13 amino acids. As DNA, the CDR3 is TGTGCCAGCAGACCCTTCCAGGGCTATGGCTACACCTTC. Its protein product is CASRPFQGYGYTF.

The CDR3 protein is CATGSRTGGPYEQYF. CDR3 DNA sequence: TGTGCCACCGGCTCTCGGACAGGGGGTCCCTACGAGCAGTACTTC. The gene calls are TRBV24-1 and TRBJ2-7; 10 bases agree with TRBD1. The CDR3 length is 15 residues. V dropped 9 bases and J dropped 2; count of bases not matched to a gene: 9. Looked up from germline, CDR1 is KGHDR and CDR2 is SFDVKD.